A selection of T cell receptor beta chains follows, all from one sample in a study of breast tumors, draining lymph nodes, adjacent tissues. TCRdb reprocessed the multiplex PCR reads with MiXCR, giving one entry per CDR3 protein. The table has approximately 13,000 distinct CDR3 sequences, around 57% seen once. Sequenced sample: tumor-adjacent breast tissue. Receptors originate from a female donor with breast cancer. Some clones in this sample may be carry-over from other donors' samples. The CDR3 runs from the conserved cysteine through the conserved F or W. A D gene is named only where the DNA matches it firmly. Clone size is shown for a subset of rows, as once, few, many or a class of expanded clone.

abundance | d_gene | j_gene | v_gene | CDR3nt | CDR3aa
. | . | TRBJ1-5 | TRBV15 | TGTGCCACCAGCAGCCCCCCCCGGCCGGGATCCAATCAGCCCCAGCATTTT | CATSSPPRPGSNQPQHF
few | . | TRBJ2-1 | TRBV27 | TGTGCCAGCAGTTTACAGGGGTTATCCTACAATGAGCAGTTCTTC | CASSLQGLSYNEQFF
. | TRBD1 | TRBJ1-4 | TRBV2 | TGTGCCAGCACAGGGGACAGGGGTTATACTAATGAAAAACTGTTTTTT | CASTGDRGYTNEKLFF
many | TRBD2 | TRBJ2-5 | TRBV10-3 | TGTGCCATCAGTGATGGACTAGGGGTAAAGACCCAGTACTTC | CAISDGLGVKTQYF
medium-sized | . | TRBJ2-3 | TRBV10-3 | TGTGCCACCGAACTTCCGCAGGAAGGTTCAGATACGCAGTATTTT | CATELPQEGSDTQYF
medium-sized | TRBD2 | TRBJ2-2 | TRBV7-2 | TGTGCCAGCAGCCTGACTAGCGGGAGGACCGGGGAGCTGTTTTTT | CASSLTSGRTGELFF
. | . | TRBJ2-6 | TRBV29-1 | TGCAGCGTAGACGGTTCTCTCTCTGGGGCCAACGTCCTGACTTTC | CSVDGSLSGANVLTF
. | . | TRBJ2-2 | TRBV6-6 | TGTGCCAGCAGTTTTCCCATCCGTACTAGCAGTGGCACCGGGGAGCTGTTTTTT | CASSFPIRTSSGTGELFF
. | TRBD1 | TRBJ1-2 | TRBV29-1 | TGCAGCGTTCACGACAGGGACGATCGTGGCTACACCTTC | CSVHDRDDRGYTF
many | TRBD1 | TRBJ1-2 | TRBV5-8 | TGTGCCAGCAGCTTGATAAGGGGGCGATACACCTTC | CASSLIRGRYTF
once | . | TRBJ1-6 | TRBV15 | TGTGCCACCAGCAGAGATCCGAGTTCACCCCTCCACTTT | CATSRDPSSPLHF
. | . | TRBJ2-5 | TRBV19 | TGTGCCAGTAGTATAGTGGGCAGGGAGACCCAGTACTTC | CASSIVGRETQYF
few | . | TRBJ1-2 | TRBV29-1 | TGCAGCGTTAGACAGGATTTGGGGTATGGCTACACCTTC | CSVRQDLGYGYTF
many | . | TRBJ2-1 | TRBV27 | TGTGCCAGCAGTTACCCTCTCCCCTACAATGAGCAGTTCTTC | CASSYPLPYNEQFF
medium-sized | TRBD1 | TRBJ2-7 | TRBV12-5 | TGTGCTAGTGCCCCTACAGGGGGCGCAGCACACGAGCAGTACTTC | CASAPTGGAAHEQYF
. | TRBD1 | TRBJ1-5 | TRBV7-9 | TGTGCCAGCAGCTTAAATTCTGGACAGGGCAATCAGCCCCAGCATTTT | CASSLNSGQGNQPQHF
. | . | TRBJ1-2 | TRBV10-2 | TGCGCCAGCAGTGAGTTTAGGGGAGATAGTAACTATGGCTACACCTTC | CASSEFRGDSNYGYTF
once | . | TRBJ2-7 | TRBV11-2 | TGTGCCAGCAGCCGGCTAGCGACCTACGAGCAGTACTTC | CASSRLATYEQYF
. | TRBD1 | TRBJ1-4 | TRBV19 | TGTGCCAGTAGTTTGGGGACAGGGAGGTATGAAAAACTGTTTTTT | CASSLGTGRYEKLFF
. | . | TRBJ1-2 | TRBV7-9 | TGTGCCAGCAGCCAGGATCTAAACTATGGCTACCCCTTC | CASSQDLNYGYPF
many | . | TRBJ2-7 | TRBV7-2 | TGTGCCAGCAGCCCCTCTTACGAGCAGTACTTC | CASSPSYEQYF
. | . | TRBJ2-7 | TRBV25-1 | TGTGCCAGCAGTGTCAGGGGAGTCGACACCTACGAGCAGTACTTC | CASSVRGVDTYEQYF
few | TRBD1 | TRBJ1-2 | TRBV3-1 | TGTGCCAGCAGCCAAGGGCGGGGCGGGGGGGTCGGGACAGCACAATATGGCTACACCTTC | CASSQGRGGGVGTAQYGYTF
many | . | TRBJ1-1 | TRBV27 | TGTGCCAGCAGTTTGGGTTTGTGGGGAATGAACACTGAAGCTTTCTTT | CASSLGLWGMNTEAFF
. | . | TRBJ2-2 | TRBV7-2 | TGTGCCAGCAGCTCCTTCCATGGAGGCACCGGGGAGCCGTTTTTT | CASSSFHGGTGEPFF
many | TRBD2 | TRBJ2-3 | TRBV4-1 | TGCGCCAGCAGCCTATCCTATCGGGGGGCGGGAGGGGACACAGATACGCAGTATTTT | CASSLSYRGAGGDTDTQYF
few | TRBD1 | TRBJ1-1 | TRBV3-1 | TGTGCCAGCAGCCACGGGGGACAGGGTAGGGAAGCTTTCTTT | CASSHGGQGREAFF
. | TRBD1 | TRBJ2-7 | TRBV20-1 | TGCAGTGCAATGCCCGGGACAGTCTGGTACGAGCAGTACTTC | CSAMPGTVWYEQYF
. | TRBD1 | TRBJ1-4 | TRBV7-9 | TGTGCCAGCAGCCCACAGGACAGGGGAGGCCTTAATGAAAAACTGTTTTTT | CASSPQDRGGLNEKLFF
. | . | TRBJ2-2 | TRBV3-1 | TGTGCCAGCAGCCAAGAGGAGGTCTTGCATGGTATGGTCTATTCGAACACCGGGGAGCTGTTTTTT | CASSQEEVLHGMVYSNTGELFF
. | . | TRBJ1-6 | TRBV18 | TGTGCCAGCTCACCTGGACAGCCGAATAATTCACCCCTCCACTTT | CASSPGQPNNSPLHF
many | TRBD2 | TRBJ2-7 | TRBV12-3/TRBV12-4 | TGTGCCAGCAGTTTCCGCGGGGGACTAGCGGGCACCTACGAGCAGTACTTC | CASSFRGGLAGTYEQYF
many | . | TRBJ2-2 | TRBV5-8 | TGTGCCAGCAGCCCGGATGAGCCCGGGGAGCTGTTTTTT | CASSPDEPGELFF
many | . | TRBJ1-4 | TRBV6-6 | TGTGCCAGCAGTTACCTTGGACTTAGTGGGGAAAAACTGTTTTTT | CASSYLGLSGEKLFF
. | TRBD2 | TRBJ2-3 | TRBV7-2 | TGTGCCAGCAGCTTAAAAACTAGCGGGAGCACAGATACGCAGTATTTT | CASSLKTSGSTDTQYF
. | . | TRBJ2-3 | TRBV6-1 | TGTGCCAGCAGTGAAACGGTAGTGTCATATACGCAGTATTTT | CASSETVVSYTQYF
. | TRBD2 | TRBJ2-3 | TRBV5-6 | TGTGCCAGCAGCTCCCTTAGCGGGATGGGCGATACGCAGTATTTT | CASSSLSGMGDTQYF
. | TRBD2 | TRBJ2-7 | TRBV5-1 | TGCGCCAGCAGCCTGGGAGGGGAAGGTAACGAGCAGTACTTC | CASSLGGEGNEQYF
. | TRBD2 | TRBJ2-1 | TRBV5-4 | TGTGCCAGCAGTTCCATGGGGACTAGCGGGGGAACTGAGCAGTTCTTC | CASSSMGTSGGTEQFF
. | TRBD1 | TRBJ1-3 | TRBV14 | TGTGCCAGCAACAAACAGGGGTCTGGAAACACCATATATTTT | CASNKQGSGNTIYF